The source of this TCR beta chain is a study of T-cell memory formation after mild COVID-19 (dated by TCRdb to about 2021). Context from the whole study: Most TCR sequence clusters were specific to one of the two donors. Two young, previously healthy adult volunteers, one female and one male, were included in the cohort. In a couple of donors, T-cell clones that expanded and contracted after mild COVID-19 were tracked by sequencing TCRalpha and TCRbeta repertoires over time.

Including cysteine and phenylalanine, the CDR3 has 13 amino acids. Left in the record is the CDR3 DNA by itself, 39 bases read in frame from the first base. V and J are truncated by 10 bases and 4 bases respectively, leaving an intervening sequence of 16 bases. CDR1 MNHEY and CDR2 SVGAGI are derived from the germline V gene. Sequencing was performed on an Illumina NovaSeq 6000. TCRalpha and TCRbeta cDNA libraries were constructed by 5'RACE with constant-segment primers, with sample barcodes and unique molecular identifiers being introduced. RNA was extracted from every sample with Trizol reagent. Amplification of the libraries took two PCR steps, and the second step added a second sample barcode plus Illumina TruSeq adapters. Libraries were sequenced on an Illumina NovaSeq with 2 x 150 bp paired-end reads. The source study handled its data this way. With migec v1.2.7, reads were demultiplexed and then collapsed into UMI-guided consensus sequences. Using mixcr v2.1.11, the UMI consensuses were aligned to TRA and TRB V and J templates and assembled into clonotypes. A clonotype was counted as expanded or contracted only when both edgeR and NoisET called the clonotype significant, with the noise models trained on biological replicates. For edgeR calls, a false discovery rate-adjusted p below 0.01 and a log2 fold-change threshold of 1 were applied. As an exploratory analysis of dynamics, max-normalized trajectories of the 1000 most abundant clonotypes were examined with PCA combined with hierarchical clustering. Separately sequenced CD4+ and CD8+ repertoires were used to assign a CD4 or CD8 phenotype to each responding clone. TCRdb ran its own pipeline on the public reads, namely fastp trimming at Q25 and MiXCR clone calling, and kept in-frame beta chains. Each entry is one CDR3 protein sequence, shown with its most common DNA and genes. The V and J calls shown here were made by TCRdb, not taken from the authors' results. The sample records roughly 450,000 distinct CDR3 sequences, 15% to 20% of which are singletons. The leading ten clones occupy 10% to 15% of the sample.

Ficoll-Paque density gradient centrifugation was used to isolate PBMCs. A word on this clonotype: Its antigen is unknown. No clone much larger than this one lies a single base away; base qualities are absent.

The study at large found these results: The second-wave clones that peaked on day 37 were not confirmed to be SARS-CoV-2 specific. Only two mild cases were covered by the study, and larger cohorts that include severe cases with pre-infection samples were considered necessary. Some responding clones were found in pre-infection memory, which suggests that pre-existing cross-reactive memory T cells took part in the SARS-CoV-2 response. Clones contracting from day 15 to 85 had balanced CD4/CD8 phenotypes, while a second wave expanding from day 15 to 37 was biased towards CD4+. Contracting CD4+ clones were located mainly in the CM and EM memory subsets, whereas CD8+ clones were found to be enriched in EMRA.

The rearranged chain carries TRBV6-5 and TRBJ1-2, with a tentative D gene TRBD1 over 5 matching bases. The sample comprised PBMCs or a T cell subset sorted from them (not recorded which). The sequence was obtained from an adult woman who had mild COVID-19 (a few samples of this study predate the infection). The sample titles of this study are shuffled in the database, so cell type and time point are left out; the donor was told from shared clones. The base sequence is TGTGCCACCCGACAGCCTACGATCTATGGCTACACCTTC. Its translation reads: CATRQPTIYGYTF.